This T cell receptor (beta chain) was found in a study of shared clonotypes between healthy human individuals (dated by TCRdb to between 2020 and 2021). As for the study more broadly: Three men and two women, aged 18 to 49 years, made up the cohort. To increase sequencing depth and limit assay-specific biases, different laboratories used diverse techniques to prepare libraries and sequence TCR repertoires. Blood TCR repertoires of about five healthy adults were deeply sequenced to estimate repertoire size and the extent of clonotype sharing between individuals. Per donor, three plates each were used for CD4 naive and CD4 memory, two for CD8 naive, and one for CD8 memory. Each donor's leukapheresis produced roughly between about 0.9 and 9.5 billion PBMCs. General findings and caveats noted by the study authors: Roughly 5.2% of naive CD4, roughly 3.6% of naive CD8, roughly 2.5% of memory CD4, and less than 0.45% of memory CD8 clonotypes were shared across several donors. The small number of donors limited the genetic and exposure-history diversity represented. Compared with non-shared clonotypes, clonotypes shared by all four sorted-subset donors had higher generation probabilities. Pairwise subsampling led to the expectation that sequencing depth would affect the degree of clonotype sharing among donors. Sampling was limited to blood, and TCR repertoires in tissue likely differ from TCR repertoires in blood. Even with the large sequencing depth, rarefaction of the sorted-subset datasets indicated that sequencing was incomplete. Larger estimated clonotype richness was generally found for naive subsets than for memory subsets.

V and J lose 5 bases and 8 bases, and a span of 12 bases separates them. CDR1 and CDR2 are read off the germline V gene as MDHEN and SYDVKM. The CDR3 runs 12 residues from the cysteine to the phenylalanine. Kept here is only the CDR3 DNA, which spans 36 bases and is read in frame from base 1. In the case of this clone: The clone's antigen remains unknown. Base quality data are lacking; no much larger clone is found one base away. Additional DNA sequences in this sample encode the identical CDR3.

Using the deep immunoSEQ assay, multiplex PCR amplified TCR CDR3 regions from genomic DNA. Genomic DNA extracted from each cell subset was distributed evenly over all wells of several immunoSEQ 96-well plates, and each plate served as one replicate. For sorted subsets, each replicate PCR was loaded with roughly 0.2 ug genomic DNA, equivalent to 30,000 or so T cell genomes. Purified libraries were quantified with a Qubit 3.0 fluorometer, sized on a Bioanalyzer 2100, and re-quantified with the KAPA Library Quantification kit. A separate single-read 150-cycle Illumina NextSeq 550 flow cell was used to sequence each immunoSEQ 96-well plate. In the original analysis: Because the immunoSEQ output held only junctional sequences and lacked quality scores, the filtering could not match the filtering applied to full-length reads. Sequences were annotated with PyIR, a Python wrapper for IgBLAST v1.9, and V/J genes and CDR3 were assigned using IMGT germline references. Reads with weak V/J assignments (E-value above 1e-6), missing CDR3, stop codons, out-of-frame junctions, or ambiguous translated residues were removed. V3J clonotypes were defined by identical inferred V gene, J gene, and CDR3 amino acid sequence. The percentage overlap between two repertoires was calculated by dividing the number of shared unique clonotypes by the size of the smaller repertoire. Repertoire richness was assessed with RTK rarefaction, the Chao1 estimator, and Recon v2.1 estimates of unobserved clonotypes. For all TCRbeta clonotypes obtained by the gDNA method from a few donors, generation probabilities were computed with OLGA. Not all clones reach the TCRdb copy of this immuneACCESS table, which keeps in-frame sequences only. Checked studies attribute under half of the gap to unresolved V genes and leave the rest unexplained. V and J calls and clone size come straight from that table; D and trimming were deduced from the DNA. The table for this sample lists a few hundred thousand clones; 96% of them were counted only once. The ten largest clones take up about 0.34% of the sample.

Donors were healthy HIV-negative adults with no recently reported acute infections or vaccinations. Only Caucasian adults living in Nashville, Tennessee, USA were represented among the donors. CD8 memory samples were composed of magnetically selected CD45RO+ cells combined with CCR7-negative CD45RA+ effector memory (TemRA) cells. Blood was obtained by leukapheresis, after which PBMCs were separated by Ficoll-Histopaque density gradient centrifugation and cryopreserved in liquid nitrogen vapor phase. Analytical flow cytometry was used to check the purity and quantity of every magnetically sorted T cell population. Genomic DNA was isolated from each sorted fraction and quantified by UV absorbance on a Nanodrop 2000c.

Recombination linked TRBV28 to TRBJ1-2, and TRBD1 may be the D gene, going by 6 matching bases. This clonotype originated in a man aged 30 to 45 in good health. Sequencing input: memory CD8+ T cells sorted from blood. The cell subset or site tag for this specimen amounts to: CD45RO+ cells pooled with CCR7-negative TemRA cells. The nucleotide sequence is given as TGTGCCAGCAGTCTCCGGGGGCGAGGCTACACCTTC. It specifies CASSLRGRGYTF.